This T cell receptor (beta chain) was recovered during a study of blood T cell repertoires in COVID-19. Study summary: The United States, Italy and Spain supplied acute and convalescent COVID-19 samples.

Of note for this clone: The sample holds other DNA sequences that translate to the same CDR3.

Authors' methods: Using reference gene primer amplification, nucleated cell counts were estimated. Assay used: immunoSEQ multiplex PCR; TCRdb lists only in-frame clones, some missing. V, J and clone size are taken as reported in that table, and D and trimming were inferred from the DNA itself. The sample carries under 450,000 clones, roughly 90% recorded once. V lost 6 bases, J lost 4 bases, and 13 bases lay in between. Germline lookup yields CDR1 MNHEY and CDR2 SMNVEV (reference sequence). The CDR3 length is 15 residues. V usage is TRBV27 and J usage is TRBJ2-6; a possible D gene is TRBD1 (5 bases). This TCR derives from a woman between 35 and 50 years old who had been exposed to COVID-19. The source material was PBMCs or T cells enriched from blood (not recorded which). This CDR3 is CASRPQGSGANVLTF. The CDR3 DNA reads as TGTGCCAGCAGGCCCCAGGGCTCCGGGGCCAACGTCCTGACTTTC.